This T cell receptor (beta chain) was obtained from a study of blood T cell repertoires in COVID-19. The protocol was immunoSEQ multiplex PCR, while the TCRdb copy is restricted to in-frame clones and leaves out a portion. The top ten hold about 2.5% of the sample, which has about 230,000 clones, approximately 87% seen once. This clone was seen just once. The sequence derives from a woman in her sixties or seventies with active or convalescent COVID-19. The specimen was peripheral blood.

The CDR3 bases are TGTGCCAGTAGTACGAGGGACAGGGGGCGTCGGCCCTACAATGAGCAGTTCTTC. This codes for CASSTRDRGRRPYNEQFF. This sequence joins TRBV19 and TRBJ2-1, with 12 bases that match TRBD1. Germline V gives CDR1 LNHDA, CDR2 SQIVND (reference sequence). J was trimmed by 2 bases and V by 4 bases; bases with no gene match: 9. The CDR3 extends over 18 amino acids. The full variable domain, its missing parts supplied by reference TRBV19 and TRBJ2-1, is DGGITQSPKYLFRKEGQNVTLSCEQNLNHDAMYWYRQDPGQGLRLIYYSQIVNDFQKGDIAEGYSVSREKKESFPLTVTSAQKNPTAFYLCASSTRDRGRRPYNEQFFGPGTRLTVL.